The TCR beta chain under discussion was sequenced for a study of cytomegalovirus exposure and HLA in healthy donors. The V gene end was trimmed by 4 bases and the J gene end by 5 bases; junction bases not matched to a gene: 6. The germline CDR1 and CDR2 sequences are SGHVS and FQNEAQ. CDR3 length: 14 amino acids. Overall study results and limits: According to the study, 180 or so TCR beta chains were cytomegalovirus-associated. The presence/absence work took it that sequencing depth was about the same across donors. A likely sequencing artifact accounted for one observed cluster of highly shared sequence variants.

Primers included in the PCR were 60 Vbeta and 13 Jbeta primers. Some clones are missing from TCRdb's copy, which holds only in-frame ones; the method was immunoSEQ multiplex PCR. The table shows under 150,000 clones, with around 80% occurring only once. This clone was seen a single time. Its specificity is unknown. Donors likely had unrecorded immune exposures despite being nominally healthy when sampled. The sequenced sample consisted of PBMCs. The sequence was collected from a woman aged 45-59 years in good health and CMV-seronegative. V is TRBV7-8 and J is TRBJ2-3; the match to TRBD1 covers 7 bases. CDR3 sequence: CASSSTGFGDTQYF. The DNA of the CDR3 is TGTGCCAGCAGCTCGACAGGGTTTGGAGATACGCAGTATTTT.